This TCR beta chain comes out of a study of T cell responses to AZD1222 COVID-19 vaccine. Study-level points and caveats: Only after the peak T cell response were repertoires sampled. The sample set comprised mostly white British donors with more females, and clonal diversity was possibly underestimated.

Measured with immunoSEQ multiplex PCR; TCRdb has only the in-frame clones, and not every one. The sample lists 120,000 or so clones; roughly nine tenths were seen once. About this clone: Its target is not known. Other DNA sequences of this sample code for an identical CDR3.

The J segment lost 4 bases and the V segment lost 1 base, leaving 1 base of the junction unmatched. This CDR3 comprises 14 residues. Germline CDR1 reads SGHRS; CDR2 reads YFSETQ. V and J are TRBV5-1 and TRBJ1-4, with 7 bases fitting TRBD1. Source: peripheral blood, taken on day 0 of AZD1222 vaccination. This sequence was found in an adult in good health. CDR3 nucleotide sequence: TGCGCCAGCAGCTTGACAGGGGTTAATGAAAAACTGTTTTTT. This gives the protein CASSLTGVNEKLFF.